This TCR beta chain was obtained from a study of blood T cell repertoires in COVID-19. Study-wide context: Sample material is recorded as cDNA or gDNA derived from T cells, B-cell-depleted T cells, or PBMCs.

The CDR3 runs to 15 residues. With V trimmed by 6 bases and J by 7 bases, 14 bases remained unmatched. Germline loops: CDR1 MNHEY, CDR2 SVGAGI. Repertoires were generated with immunoSEQ multiplex PCR, while TCRdb's copy carries only in-frame clones and drops some. The sample lists some 280,000 clones, over 75% occurring once. The sequenced sample consisted of peripheral blood. The chain carries TRBV6-5 and TRBJ2-7; TRBD2 matches at 8 bases. The sequence derives from a woman in her sixties with acute or convalescent COVID-19. In DNA, the CDR3 is TGTGCCAGCAGCCCCGGGACTAGGAACTACTTTGAGCAGTACTTC. Protein product: CASSPGTRNYFEQYF.